The sequence of this TCR beta chain was determined in a study of T cell clonality in common variable immunodeficiency. Patients and controls were mostly of Caucasian heritage. This CDR3 spans 15 amino acids. Unmatched junction bases numbered 7, after V lost 3 bases and J lost 6 bases. The germline CDR1 and CDR2 sequences are SGHVS and FQNEAQ. This clone has ten or more counts. The CDR3 end lies 3 residues beyond the end of the read and is filled in from the germline J gene. TCRdb's table, derived via immunoSEQ multiplex PCR, lists solely in-frame clones and lacks some. This repertoire holds approximately 81,000 clones, and none appear only once.

The sequenced sample consisted of peripheral blood mononuclear cells. This sequence joins TRBV7-8 and TRBJ2-7; 11 bases agree with TRBD1. This receptor was identified in a person between 18 and 70 years old in good health. CDR3 sequence reads: CASSFRDRGYPEQYF. CDR3 bases read: TGTGCCAGCAGCTTCCGGGACAGGGGGTACCCCGAG. The whole variable domain, remainder taken from reference TRBV7-8 and TRBJ2-7, is GAGVSQSPRYKVAKRGQDVALRCDPISGHVSLFWYQQALGQGPEFLTYFQNEAQLDKSGLPSDRFFAERPEGSVSTLKIQRTQQEDSAVYLCASSFRDRGYPEQYFGPGTRLTVT.